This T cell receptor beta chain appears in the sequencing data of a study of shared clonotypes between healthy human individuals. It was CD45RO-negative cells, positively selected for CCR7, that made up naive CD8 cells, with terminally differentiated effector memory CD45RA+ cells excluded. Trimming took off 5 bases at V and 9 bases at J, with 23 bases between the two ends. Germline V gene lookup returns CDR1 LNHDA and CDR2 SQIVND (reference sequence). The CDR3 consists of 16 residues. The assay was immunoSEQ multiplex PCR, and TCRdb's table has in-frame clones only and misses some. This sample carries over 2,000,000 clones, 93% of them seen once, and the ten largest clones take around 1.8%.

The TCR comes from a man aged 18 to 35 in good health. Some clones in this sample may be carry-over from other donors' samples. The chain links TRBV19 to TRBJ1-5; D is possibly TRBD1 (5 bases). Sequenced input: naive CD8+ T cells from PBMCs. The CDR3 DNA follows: TGTGCCAGTAGTGGGGGTAGTAGCCCAGTGGGTATGCCCCAGCATTTT. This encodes CASSGGSSPVGMPQHF.